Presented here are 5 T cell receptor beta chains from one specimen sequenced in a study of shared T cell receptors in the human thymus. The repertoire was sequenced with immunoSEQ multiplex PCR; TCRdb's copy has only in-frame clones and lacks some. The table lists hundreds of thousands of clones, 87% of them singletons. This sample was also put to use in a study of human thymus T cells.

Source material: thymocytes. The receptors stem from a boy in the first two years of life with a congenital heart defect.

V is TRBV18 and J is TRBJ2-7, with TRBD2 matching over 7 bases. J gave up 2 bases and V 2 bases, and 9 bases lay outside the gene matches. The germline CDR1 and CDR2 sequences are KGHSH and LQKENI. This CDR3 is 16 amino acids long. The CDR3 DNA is TGTGCCAGCTCACCATTCGGTCAGGGACTACCCTACGAGCAGTACTTC. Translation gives CASSPFGQGLPYEQYF.

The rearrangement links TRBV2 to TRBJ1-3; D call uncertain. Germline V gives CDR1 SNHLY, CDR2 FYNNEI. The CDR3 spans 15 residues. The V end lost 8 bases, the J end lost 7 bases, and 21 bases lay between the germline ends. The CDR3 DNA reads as TGTGCCAGCTTACGTCCTCTCACTGGGAGTAACACCATATATTTT. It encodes CASLRPLTGSNTIYF.

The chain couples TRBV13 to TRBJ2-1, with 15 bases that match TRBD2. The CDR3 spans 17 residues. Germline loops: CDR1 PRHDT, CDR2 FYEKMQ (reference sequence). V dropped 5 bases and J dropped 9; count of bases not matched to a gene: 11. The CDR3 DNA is TGTGCCAGCAGCCCCGGACTAGCGGGAGGGCCAGGGGGTGAGCAGTTCTTC. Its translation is CASSPGLAGGPGGEQFF. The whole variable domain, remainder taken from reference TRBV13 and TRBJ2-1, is AAGVIQSPRHLIKEKRETATLKCYPIPRHDTVYWYQQGPGQDPQFLISFYEKMQSDKGSIPDRFSAQQFSDYHSELNMSSLELGDSALYFCASSPGLAGGPGGEQFFGPGTRLTVL.

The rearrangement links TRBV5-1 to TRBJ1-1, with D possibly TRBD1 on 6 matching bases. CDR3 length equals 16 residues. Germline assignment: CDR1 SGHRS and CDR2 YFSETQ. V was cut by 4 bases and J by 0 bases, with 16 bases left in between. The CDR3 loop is CASSPVGASMNTEAFF. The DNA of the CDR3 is TGCGCCAGCAGCCCGGTGGGGGCCAGCATGAACACTGAAGCTTTCTTT.

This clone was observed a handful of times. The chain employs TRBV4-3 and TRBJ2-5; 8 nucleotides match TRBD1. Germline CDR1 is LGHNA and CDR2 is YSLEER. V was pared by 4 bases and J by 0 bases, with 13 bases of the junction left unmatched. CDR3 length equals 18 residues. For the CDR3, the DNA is TGCGCCAGCAGCCGACGGACAGGGCAACTAAAATACCAAGAGACCCAGTACTTC. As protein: CASSRRTGQLKYQETQYF.